Below, one T cell receptor (beta chain) is given with its context. The target antigen is unknown. This CDR3 is 17 amino acids long. Germline CDR1 is SGHNT and CDR2 is YYREEE (reference sequence). V trimming: 0 bases; J trimming: 5 bases; junction bases outside the gene matches: 9. The data were obtained in a study of STAT3 mutations in large granular lymphocyte leukemia. Study background: Over half of T-LGLL patients had one or more immunosuppressive regimens.

The protocol was immunoSEQ multiplex PCR, while the TCRdb copy is restricted to in-frame clones and leaves out a portion. Of about 12,000 clones in the sample, 75% to 80% were seen once. Study-level points and caveats: Every T-cell large granular lymphocyte leukemia patient had at least one immunodominant TCR beta clonotype. No sample exists from the first appearance of each clone.

V and J are TRBV5-4 and TRBJ2-7; 12 bases are shared with TRBD2. Sequenced input: peripheral blood mononuclear cells. This receptor was obtained from a man in his sixties with T-cell large granular lymphocyte leukemia. Some clones in this sample may be carry-over from other donors' samples. Written as DNA, the CDR3 is TGTGCCAGCAGCTTGGGACTAGCGGGAGCGAAACCGGACGAGCAGTACTTC. Its protein is CASSLGLAGAKPDEQYF. Full variable domain (rest looked up from reference TRBV5-4 and TRBJ2-7): ETGVTQSPTHLIKTRGQQVTLRCSSQSGHNTVSWYQQALGQGPQFIFQYYREEENGRGNFPPRFSGLQFPNYSSELNVNALELDDSALYLCASSLGLAGAKPDEQYFGPGTRLTVT.